These T cell receptor beta chains were read from a single sample in a study of T cell responses to AZD1222 COVID-19 vaccine. The method was immunoSEQ multiplex PCR; TCRdb's version includes in-frame clones alone and lacks a portion of them. The data hold under 150,000 clones, with 80% to 95% observed a single time. The sequencing here drew on peripheral blood, taken 28 days after the second AZD1222 dose. These receptors were taken from an adult who received the AZD1222 COVID-19 vaccine. Both conserved end residues are part of each CDR3. Fields, in order: D gene, J gene, clone size, V gene, CDR3 protein, CDR3 DNA. A D gene is named only where the DNA matches it firmly. Only some rows state a clone size, as once, few, many or a class for expanded clones.

>.|TRBJ2-2|.|TRBV9
CASSAPMKTVNTGELFF
TGTGCCAGCAGCGCCCCGATGAAGACAGTGAACACCGGGGAGCTGTTTTTT
>.|TRBJ1-1|.|TRBV12-3/TRBV12-4
CASSYYSETEAFF
TGTGCCAGCAGTTACTACAGCGAGACTGAAGCTTTCTTT
>TRBD1|TRBJ1-1|.|TRBV28
CASSPWTGGNTEAFF
TGTGCCAGCAGTCCATGGACAGGGGGGAACACTGAAGCTTTCTTT
>.|TRBJ1-5|.|TRBV10-2
CASSPRTIGQPQHF
TGCGCCAGCAGTCCTCGGACCATCGGACAGCCCCAGCATTTT
>.|TRBJ1-4|.|TRBV4-1
CASSQVTNEKLFF
TGCGCCAGCAGCCAAGTGACTAATGAAAAACTGTTTTTT
>.|TRBJ1-1|.|TRBV3-1/TRBV3-2
CASSLWGTEAFF
TGTGCCAGCAGCTTATGGGGCACTGAAGCTTTCTTT
>TRBD2|TRBJ2-1|.|TRBV6-2/TRBV6-3
CASSYLAGDTSDEQFF
TGTGCCAGCAGTTACTTAGCGGGGGATACGTCGGATGAGCAGTTCTTC
>.|TRBJ1-6|.|TRBV19
CASSISGGNSPLHF
TGTGCCAGTAGTATAAGTGGCGGTAATTCACCCCTCCACTTT
>.|TRBJ2-1|.|TRBV13
CASLVGKSYNEQFF
TGTGCCAGCTTAGTCGGGAAATCTTACAATGAGCAGTTCTTC
>TRBD2|TRBJ2-2|.|TRBV11-2
CASSLISGRARIGELFF
TGTGCCAGCAGCTTAATCTCCGGGAGGGCCAGGATCGGGGAGCTGTTTTTT
>.|TRBJ2-7|.|TRBV18
CASSPSDSSYEQYF
TGTGCCAGCTCACCGTCGGACAGCTCCTACGAGCAGTACTTC
>.|TRBJ1-1|.|TRBV27
CASSGTANTEAFF
TGTGCCAGCAGCGGGACGGCGAACACTGAAGCTTTCTTT
>.|TRBJ1-3|.|TRBV27
CASSLNSYSGNTIYF
TGTGCCAGCAGTTTGAACTCTTACTCTGGAAACACCATATATTTT
>.|TRBJ1-1|.|TRBV7-9
CASKAGEANTEAFF
TGTGCCAGCAAGGCAGGGGAGGCGAACACTGAAGCTTTCTTT
>.|TRBJ2-2|.|TRBV5-5
CASSLHTGTGNTGELFF
TGTGCCAGCAGCCTACACACCGGGACGGGAAACACCGGGGAGCTGTTTTTT
>.|TRBJ1-2|.|TRBV28
CASGRSRGYTF
TGTGCCAGTGGGCGGTCTCGCGGCTACACCTTC
>.|TRBJ1-1|few|TRBV7-2
CASSGKGSEAFF
TGTGCCAGCTCAGGGAAGGGGTCTGAAGCTTTCTTT
>.|TRBJ1-3|.|TRBV7-6
CASSYSRGASGNTIYF
TGTGCCAGCTCCTATTCCCGGGGAGCCTCTGGAAACACCATATATTTT
>TRBD1|TRBJ1-2|.|TRBV19
CASIGAETGVTGYTF
TGTGCCAGTATAGGAGCCGAGACAGGGGTGACTGGCTACACCTTC
>.|TRBJ2-2|.|TRBV5-1
CASSSLLGRTGELFF
TGCGCCAGCAGCTCCCTACTGGGGAGAACCGGGGAGCTGTTTTTT
>TRBD2|TRBJ2-3|.|TRBV7-8
CASSTLAGAPDTQYF
TGTGCCAGCAGCACACTAGCGGGAGCCCCAGATACGCAGTATTTT
>.|TRBJ2-1|.|TRBV7-2
CASSLLLFAGPYNEQFF
TGTGCCAGCAGCTTATTGCTTTTTGCGGGTCCGTACAATGAGCAGTTCTTC
>.|TRBJ1-1|.|TRBV4-1
CASSHVGRGNTEAFF
TGCGCCAGCAGCCACGTCGGCAGGGGGAACACTGAAGCTTTCTTT
>.|TRBJ1-2|.|TRBV15
CATSRDLGPWTNYGYTF
TGTGCCACCAGCAGAGATCTCGGGCCCTGGACAAACTATGGCTACACCTTC
>.|TRBJ1-6|.|TRBV19
CASSRSSYNSPLHF
TGTGCCAGTAGTCGGAGCTCCTATAATTCACCCCTCCACTTT
>TRBD2|TRBJ2-3|.|TRBV30
CAWNTGLAGDTQYF
TGTGCCTGGAACACGGGACTAGCGGGAGATACGCAGTATTTT